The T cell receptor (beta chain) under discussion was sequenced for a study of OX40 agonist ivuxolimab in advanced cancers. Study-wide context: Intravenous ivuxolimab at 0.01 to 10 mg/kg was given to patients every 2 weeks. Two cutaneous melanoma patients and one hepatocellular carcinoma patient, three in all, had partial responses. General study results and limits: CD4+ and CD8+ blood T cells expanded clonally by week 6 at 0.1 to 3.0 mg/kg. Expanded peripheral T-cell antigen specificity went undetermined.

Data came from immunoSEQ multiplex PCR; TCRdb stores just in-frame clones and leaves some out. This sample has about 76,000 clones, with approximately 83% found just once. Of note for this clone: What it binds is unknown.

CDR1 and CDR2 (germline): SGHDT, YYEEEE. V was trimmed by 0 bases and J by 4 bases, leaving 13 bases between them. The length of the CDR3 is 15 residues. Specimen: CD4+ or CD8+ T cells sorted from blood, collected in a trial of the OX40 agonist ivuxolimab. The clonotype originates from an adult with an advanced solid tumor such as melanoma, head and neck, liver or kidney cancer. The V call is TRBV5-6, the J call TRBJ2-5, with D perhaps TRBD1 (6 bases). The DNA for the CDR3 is TGTGCCAGCAGCTTGGTGTCAGGGGATCGAGAGACCCAGTACTTC. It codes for CASSLVSGDRETQYF. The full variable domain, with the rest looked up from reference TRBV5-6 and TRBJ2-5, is DAGVTQSPTHLIKTRGQQVTLRCSPKSGHDTVSWYQQALGQGPQFIFQYYEEEERQRGNFPDRFSGHQFPNYSSELNVNALLLGDSALYLCASSLVSGDRETQYFGPGTRLLVL.